The 8 T cell receptor beta chains presented below share a single source sample, sequenced in a study of CD8 T cells in Susac syndrome (dated by TCRdb to between 2019 and 2020). To prepare the library, the immunoSEQ multiplex PCR assay was applied. RNA was extracted using the RNeasy kit, and 0.5 to 1 microgram was reverse transcribed with random hexamers. TCRdb's own reprocessing of the public reads used fastp at Q25 and MiXCR and kept productive beta chains. Under each unique CDR3 protein, matching rows form one entry showing the most common genes and DNA. The sample profile shows approximately 190,000 distinct CDR3 sequences; more than 85% of them were found once. The top ten clones comprise approximately 0.16% of the sample. Material: CD8+ T cells from PBMCs. The receptors come from a human donor with Susac syndrome.

The chain joins TRBV13 to TRBJ1-5; no clear D. Germline V gene sequence: CDR1 PRHDT, CDR2 FYEKMQ (reference sequence). The ends were cut back, 5 bases at V and 2 bases at J, with 7 bases in the middle. The CDR3 runs 13 residues. CDR3: CASSPSGNQPQHF. CDR3 in DNA: TGTGCCAGCAGCCCATCCGGCAATCAGCCCCAGCATTTT.

The chain uses TRBV2 and TRBJ1-5; weak D call: TRBD1 (5 bases). V dropped 1 base and J dropped 6 bases, with 10 bases sitting between them. The germline V gene encodes CDR1 SNHLY and CDR2 FYNNEI. The CDR3 consists of 14 residues. The CDR3 nucleotides are TGTGCCAGCAGTGAAGTTGGGGGTATTCAGCCCCAGCATTTT. This translates into CASSEVGGIQPQHF. Variable domain in full (rest from reference TRBV2 and TRBJ1-5): EPEVTQTPSHQVTQMGQEVILRCVPISNHLYFYWYRQILGQKVEFLVSFYNNEISEKSEIFDDQFSVERPDGSNFTLKIRSTKLEDSAMYFCASSEVGGIQPQHFGDGTRLSIL.

The rearrangement joins TRBV2 to TRBJ1-6; D remains unclear. The length of the CDR3 is 11 residues. The germline CDR1 and CDR2 sequences are SNHLY and FYNNEI. Trimming took 4 bases from V and 10 from J, leaving 5 bases between them. CDR3: CASSGPSPLHF. In nucleotides, the CDR3 is TGTGCCAGCAGTGGCCCCTCACCCCTCCACTTT.

The gene calls are TRBV12-3 or TRBV12-4 and TRBJ2-1, with 13 bases fitting TRBD2. The CDR3 is made up of 14 amino acids. Germline trimming cut 7 bases from V and 7 bases from J; bases unmatched to any gene: 4. The CDR3 bases are TGTGCCAGCACCCGACTAGCGGGAGGTAATGAGCAGTTCTTC. This gives the protein CASTRLAGGNEQFF.

This chain connects TRBV5-4 to TRBJ2-1; TRBD2 matches 10 bases. The CDR3 has 15 residues. Germline CDR1 is SGHNT and CDR2 is YYREEE (reference sequence). With V trimmed by 9 bases and J by 2 bases, 8 bases remained unmatched. The CDR3 DNA sequence: TGTGCCATCAAGCGGGGGGGCGGGACCTACAATGAGCAGTTCTTC. Translated: CAIKRGGGTYNEQFF.

This chain uses TRBV7-2 with TRBJ2-6, with a weak D call TRBD2 (5 bases). The V end lost 4 bases, the J end lost 2 bases, and 12 bases lay between the germline ends. CDR1 SGHTA and CDR2 FQGNSA come from the germline V gene. CDR3 length equals 16 residues. The CDR3 nucleotides are TGTGCCAGCAGCTCACAAGGAGGAGCTGGGGCCAACGTCCTGACTTTC. It specifies CASSSQGGAGANVLTF. The full variable domain, rest sourced from reference TRBV7-2 and TRBJ2-6, is GAGVSQSPSNKVTEKGKDVELRCDPISGHTALYWYRQSLGQGLEFLIYFQGNSAPDKSGLPSDRFSAERTGGSVSTLTIQRTQQEDSAVYLCASSSQGGAGANVLTFGAGSRLTVL.

Written as DNA, the CDR3 is TGCGCCAGCAGCTGGACTAGCGGGGGGGCTGGCGAGCAGTACTTC. Its translation: CASSWTSGGAGEQYF. The chain recombines TRBV5-1 with TRBJ2-7; TRBD2 matches 15 bases. The V and J ends lost 3 bases and 6 bases, in that order; junction bases with no gene match: 4. Per the germline V gene, CDR1 is SGHRS and CDR2 is YFSETQ. This CDR3 is 15 amino acids long.

Points on this clonotype: Mismatch with germline at one junction end may stem from a read error. The rearrangement uses TRBV2 and TRBJ2-7; D remains ambiguous. The CDR3 extends over 14 amino acids. The V gene's germline CDR1 is SNHLY and CDR2 FYNNEI. CDR3 sequence reads: CASSEDLDRTEQYF. The CDR3 DNA reads as TGTGCCAGCAGCGAAGACCTCGACCGGACCGAGCAGTACTTC.